This T cell receptor beta chain derives from a study of blood T cells in healthy people across ages. Whole-study findings and limits: With naive T cell percentage, TCR beta diversity showed a strong correlation.

Those donating, healthy Caucasian individuals from Russia, were aged about 6 to 95. Alongside a J-beta primer mix, a sample-barcoded 5' primer served in a second PCR lasting about 7 to 12 cycles. Each of the cDNA molecules was tagged by a template-switch adaptor with 12 random nucleotides. TCRdb reprocessed the 5' RACE reads via MiXCR and lists one record per CDR3 protein. The table lists fewer than 1,000,000 distinct CDR3 sequences, 44% of them singletons, with about a fifth in the top ten. This clonotype was seen only a few times. Antigen specificity is unknown. The CDR3 length is 15 residues. The germline CDR1 and CDR2 sequences are MNHEY and SVGAGI. The V and J ends lost 6 bases and 8 bases, in that order; junction bases with no gene match: 15.

The sample was blood. V gene TRBV6-5 combines with J gene TRBJ2-7, with 8 bases fitting TRBD2. The receptor was derived from a man aged 60 to 75 in good health. CDR3 in DNA: TGTGCCAGCAGACGGGGGGGAAGTTCGGCTACGAAGCAGTACTTC. It yields the protein CASRRGGSSATKQYF.